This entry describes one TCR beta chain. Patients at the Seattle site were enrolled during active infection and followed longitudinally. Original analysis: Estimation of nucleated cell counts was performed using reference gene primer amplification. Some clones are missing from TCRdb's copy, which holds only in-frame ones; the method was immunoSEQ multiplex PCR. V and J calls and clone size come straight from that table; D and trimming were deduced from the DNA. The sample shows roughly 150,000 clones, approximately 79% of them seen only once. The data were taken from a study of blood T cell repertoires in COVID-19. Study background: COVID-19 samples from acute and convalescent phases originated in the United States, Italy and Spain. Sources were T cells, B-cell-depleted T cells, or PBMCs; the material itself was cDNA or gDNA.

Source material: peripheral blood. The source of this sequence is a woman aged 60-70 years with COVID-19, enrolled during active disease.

The CDR3 nucleotides read TGCGCCAGCAGCTTCGGGATCCTCTCTGGGGCCAACGTCCTGACTTTC. This codes for CASSFGILSGANVLTF. The rearrangement links TRBV4-1 to TRBJ2-6; a weak D match, TRBD2 (5 bases). The V end was cut by 5 bases, the J end by 0 bases, with 11 bases between. This CDR3 has 16 amino acids. CDR1 is MGHRA and CDR2 is YSYEKL in the germline V gene.